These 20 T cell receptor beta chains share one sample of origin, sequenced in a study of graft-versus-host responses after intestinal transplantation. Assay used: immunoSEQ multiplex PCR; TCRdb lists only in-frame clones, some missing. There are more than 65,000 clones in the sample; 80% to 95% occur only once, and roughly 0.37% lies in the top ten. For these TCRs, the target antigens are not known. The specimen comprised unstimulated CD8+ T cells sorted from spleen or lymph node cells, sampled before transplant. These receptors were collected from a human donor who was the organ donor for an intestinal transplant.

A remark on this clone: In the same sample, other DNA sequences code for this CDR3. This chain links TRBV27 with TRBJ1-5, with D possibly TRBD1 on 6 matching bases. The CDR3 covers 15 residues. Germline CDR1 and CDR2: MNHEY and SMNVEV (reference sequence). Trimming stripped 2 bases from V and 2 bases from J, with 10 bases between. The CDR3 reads CASSLSRGGNQPQHF. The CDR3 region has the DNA TGTGCCAGCAGTTTAAGCAGGGGTGGCAATCAGCCCCAGCATTTT.

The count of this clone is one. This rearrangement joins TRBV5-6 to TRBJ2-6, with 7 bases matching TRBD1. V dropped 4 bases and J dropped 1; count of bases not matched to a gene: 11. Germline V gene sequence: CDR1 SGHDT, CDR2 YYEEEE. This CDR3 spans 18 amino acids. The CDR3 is CASSLRTGWISGANVLTF. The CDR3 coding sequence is TGTGCCAGCAGCCTCCGGACAGGTTGGATTTCTGGGGCCAACGTCCTGACTTTC.

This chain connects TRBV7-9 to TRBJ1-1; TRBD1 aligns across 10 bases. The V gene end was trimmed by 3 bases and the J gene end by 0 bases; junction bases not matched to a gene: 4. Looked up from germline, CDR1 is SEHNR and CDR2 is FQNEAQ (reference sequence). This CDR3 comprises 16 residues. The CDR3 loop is CASSFLTGGVNTEAFF. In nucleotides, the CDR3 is TGTGCCAGCAGCTTTTTGACAGGGGGCGTGAACACTGAAGCTTTCTTT. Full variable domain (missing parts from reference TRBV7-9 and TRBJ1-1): DTGVSQNPRHKITKRGQNVTFRCDPISEHNRLYWYRQTLGQGPEFLTYFQNEAQLEKSRLLSDRFSAERPKGSFSTLEIQRTEQGDSAMYLCASSFLTGGVNTEAFFGQGTRLTVV.

CDR3: CASSLGDYTQYF. CDR3 DNA sequence: TGCGCCAGCAGCCTAGGGGACTATACGCAGTATTTT. The rearrangement joins TRBV4-1 to TRBJ2-3, with D maybe TRBD2 (6 bases). The germline V gene encodes CDR1 MGHRA and CDR2 YSYEKL. The germline V and J ends were trimmed by 4 bases and 7 bases, with 9 bases remaining between them. The CDR3 has 12 amino acids.

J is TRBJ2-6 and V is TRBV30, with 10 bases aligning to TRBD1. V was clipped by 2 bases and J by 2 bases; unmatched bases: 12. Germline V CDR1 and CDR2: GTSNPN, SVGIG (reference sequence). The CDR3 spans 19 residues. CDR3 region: CAWSSPGETGGPGANVLTF. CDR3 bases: TGTGCCTGGAGTTCCCCGGGTGAGACAGGGGGCCCTGGGGCCAACGTCCTGACTTTC.

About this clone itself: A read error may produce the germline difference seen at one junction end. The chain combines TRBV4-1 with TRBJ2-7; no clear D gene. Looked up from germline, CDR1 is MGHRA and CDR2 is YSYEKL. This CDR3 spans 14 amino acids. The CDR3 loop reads CASSVFEASSEQYF. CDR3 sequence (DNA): TGCGCCAGCAGCGTGTTCGAAGCCTCCTCCGAGCAGTACTTC.

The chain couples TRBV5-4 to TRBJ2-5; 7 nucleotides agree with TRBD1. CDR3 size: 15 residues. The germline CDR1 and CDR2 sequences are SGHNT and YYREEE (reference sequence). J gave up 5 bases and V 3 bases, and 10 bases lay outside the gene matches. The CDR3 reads CASSSYRGQGETQYF. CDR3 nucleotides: TGTGCCAGCAGCTCGTACAGGGGTCAGGGGGAGACCCAGTACTTC. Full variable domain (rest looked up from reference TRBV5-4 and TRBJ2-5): ETGVTQSPTHLIKTRGQQVTLRCSSQSGHNTVSWYQQALGQGPQFIFQYYREEENGRGNFPPRFSGLQFPNYSSELNVNALELDDSALYLCASSSYRGQGETQYFGPGTRLLVL.

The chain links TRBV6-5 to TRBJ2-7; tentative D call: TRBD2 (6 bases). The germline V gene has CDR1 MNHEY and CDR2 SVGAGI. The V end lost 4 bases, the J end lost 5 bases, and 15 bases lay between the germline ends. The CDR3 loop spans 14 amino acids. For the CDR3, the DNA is TGTGCCAGCAGTTCGTCCCCTAGCGCGCACGAGCAGTACTTC. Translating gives CASSSSPSAHEQYF.

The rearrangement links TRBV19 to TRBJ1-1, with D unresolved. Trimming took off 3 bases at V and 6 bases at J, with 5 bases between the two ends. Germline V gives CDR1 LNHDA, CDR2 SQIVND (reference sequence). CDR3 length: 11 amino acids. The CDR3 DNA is TGTGCCAGTAGTATGGGCCCTGAAGCTTTCTTT. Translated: CASSMGPEAFF.

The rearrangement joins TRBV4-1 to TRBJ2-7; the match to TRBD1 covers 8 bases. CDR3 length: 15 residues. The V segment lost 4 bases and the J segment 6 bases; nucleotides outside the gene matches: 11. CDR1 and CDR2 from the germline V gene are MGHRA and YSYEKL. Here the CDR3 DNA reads TGCGCCAGCAGCCCTAGGACAGGGTATCGCCTCGAGCAGTACTTC. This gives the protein CASSPRTGYRLEQYF.

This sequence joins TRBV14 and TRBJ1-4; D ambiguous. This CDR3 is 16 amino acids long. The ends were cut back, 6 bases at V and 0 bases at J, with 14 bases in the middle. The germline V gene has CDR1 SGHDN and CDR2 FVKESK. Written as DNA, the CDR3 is TGTGCCAGCAGGCGGGCCCAAGCTGCAACTAATGAAAAACTGTTTTTT. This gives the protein CASRRAQAATNEKLFF.

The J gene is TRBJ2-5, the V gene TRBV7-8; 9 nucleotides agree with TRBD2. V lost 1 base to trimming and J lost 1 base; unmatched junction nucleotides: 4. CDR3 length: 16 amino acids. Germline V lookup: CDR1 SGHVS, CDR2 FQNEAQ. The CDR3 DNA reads TGTGCCAGCAGCTTAGGGCTAGCGGGATCCCAAGAGACCCAGTACTTC. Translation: CASSLGLAGSQETQYF.

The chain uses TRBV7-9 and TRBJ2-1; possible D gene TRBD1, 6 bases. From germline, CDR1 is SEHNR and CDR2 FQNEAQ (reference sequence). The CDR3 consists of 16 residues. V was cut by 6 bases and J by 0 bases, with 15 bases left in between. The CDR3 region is CASSNTRGFSYNEQFF. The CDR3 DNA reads TGTGCCAGCAGTAACACGAGGGGGTTCTCCTACAATGAGCAGTTCTTC.

As DNA, the CDR3 is TGCGCCAGCAGCCAAGGGCGGGGGGCTGAAGCTTTCTTT. Translated, it gives CASSQGRGAEAFF. The chain uses TRBV4-3 and TRBJ1-1; a possible D gene is TRBD1 (5 bases). The V end was cut by 1 base, the J end by 6 bases, with 9 bases between. CDR1 is LGHNA and CDR2 is YSLEER in the germline V gene. This CDR3 contains 13 residues.

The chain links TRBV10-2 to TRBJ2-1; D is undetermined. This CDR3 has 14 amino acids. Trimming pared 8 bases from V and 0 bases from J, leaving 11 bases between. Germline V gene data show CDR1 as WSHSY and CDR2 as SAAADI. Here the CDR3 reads CASGAVSSYNEQFF. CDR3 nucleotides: TGCGCCAGCGGTGCCGTGAGCTCCTACAATGAGCAGTTCTTC.

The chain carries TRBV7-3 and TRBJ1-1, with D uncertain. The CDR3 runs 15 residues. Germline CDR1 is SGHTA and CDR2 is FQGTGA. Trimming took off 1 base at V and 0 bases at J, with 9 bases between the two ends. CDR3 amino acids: CASSLIAVMNTEAFF. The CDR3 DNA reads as TGTGCCAGCAGCTTAATAGCAGTTATGAACACTGAAGCTTTCTTT.

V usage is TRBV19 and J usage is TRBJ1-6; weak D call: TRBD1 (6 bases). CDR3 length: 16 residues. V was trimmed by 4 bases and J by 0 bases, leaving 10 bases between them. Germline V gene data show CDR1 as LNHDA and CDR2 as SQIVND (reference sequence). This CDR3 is CASSTGASSYNSPLHF. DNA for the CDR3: TGTGCCAGTAGTACAGGGGCCAGCTCCTATAATTCACCCCTCCACTTT.

CDR3 in DNA: TGCAGCGTTGATTCGGGGGATGAAGCTTTCTTT. Translating gives CSVDSGDEAFF. The chain is built from TRBV29-1 and TRBJ1-1; tentative D call: TRBD1 (5 bases). Germline values: CDR1 SQVTM, CDR2 ANQGSEA. The CDR3 sequence is 11 residues long. V lost 3 bases and J 7 bases, leaving 9 bases between the germline ends.

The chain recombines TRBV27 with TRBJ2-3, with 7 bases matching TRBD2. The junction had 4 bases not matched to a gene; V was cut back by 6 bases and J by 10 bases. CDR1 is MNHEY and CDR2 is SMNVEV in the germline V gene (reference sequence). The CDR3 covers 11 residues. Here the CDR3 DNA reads TGTGCCAGCAGCCAGAGCGGGGCGCAGTATTTT. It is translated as CASSQSGAQYF.

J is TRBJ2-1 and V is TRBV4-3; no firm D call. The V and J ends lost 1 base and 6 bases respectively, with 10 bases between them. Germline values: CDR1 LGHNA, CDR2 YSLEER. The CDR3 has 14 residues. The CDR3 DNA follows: TGCGCCAGCAGCCAAGGACTTTCCCTCAATGAGCAGTTCTTC. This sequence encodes CASSQGLSLNEQFF.